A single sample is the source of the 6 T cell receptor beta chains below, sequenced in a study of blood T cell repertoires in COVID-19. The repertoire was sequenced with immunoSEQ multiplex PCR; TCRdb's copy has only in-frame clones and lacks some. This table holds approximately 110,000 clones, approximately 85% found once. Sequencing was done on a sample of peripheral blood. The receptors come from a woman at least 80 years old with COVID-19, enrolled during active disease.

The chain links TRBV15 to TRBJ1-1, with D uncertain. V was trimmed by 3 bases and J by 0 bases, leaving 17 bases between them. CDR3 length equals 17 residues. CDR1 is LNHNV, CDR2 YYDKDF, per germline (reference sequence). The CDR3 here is CATSRGGAAPLNTEAFF. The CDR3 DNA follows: TGTGCCACCAGCAGGGGTGGAGCCGCCCCCTTGAACACTGAAGCTTTCTTT.

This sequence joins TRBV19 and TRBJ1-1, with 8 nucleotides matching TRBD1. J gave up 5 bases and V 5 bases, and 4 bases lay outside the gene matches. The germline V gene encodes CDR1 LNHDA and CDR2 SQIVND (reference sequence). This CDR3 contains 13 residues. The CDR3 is CASSSTGGTEAFF. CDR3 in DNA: TGTGCCAGTAGTTCCACAGGGGGTACTGAAGCTTTCTTT.

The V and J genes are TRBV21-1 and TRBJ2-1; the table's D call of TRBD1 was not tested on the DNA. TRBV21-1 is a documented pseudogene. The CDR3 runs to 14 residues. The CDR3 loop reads CASSTRDRANEQFF. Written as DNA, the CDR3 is TGTGCCAGCAGCACCCGGGACAGGGCCAATGAGCAGTTCTTC.

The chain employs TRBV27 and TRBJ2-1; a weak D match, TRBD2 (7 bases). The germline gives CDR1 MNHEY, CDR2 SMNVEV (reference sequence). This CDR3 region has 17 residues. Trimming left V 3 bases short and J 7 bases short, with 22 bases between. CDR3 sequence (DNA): TGTGCCAGCAGTTTTAGGGGGGAGGGCCGCCAATTAAATGAGCAGTTCTTC. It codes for CASSFRGEGRQLNEQFF.

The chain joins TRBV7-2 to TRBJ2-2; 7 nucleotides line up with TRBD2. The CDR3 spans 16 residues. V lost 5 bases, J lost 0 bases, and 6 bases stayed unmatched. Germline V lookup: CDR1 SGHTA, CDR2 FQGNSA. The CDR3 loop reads CASSIRTRANTGELFF. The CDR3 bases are TGTGCCAGCAGCATTCGGACTAGGGCGAACACCGGGGAGCTGTTTTTT. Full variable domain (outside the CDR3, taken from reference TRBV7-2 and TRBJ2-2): GAGVSQSPSNKVTEKGKDVELRCDPISGHTALYWYRQSLGQGLEFLIYFQGNSAPDKSGLPSDRFSAERTGGSVSTLTIQRTQQEDSAVYLCASSIRTRANTGELFFGEGSRLTVL.

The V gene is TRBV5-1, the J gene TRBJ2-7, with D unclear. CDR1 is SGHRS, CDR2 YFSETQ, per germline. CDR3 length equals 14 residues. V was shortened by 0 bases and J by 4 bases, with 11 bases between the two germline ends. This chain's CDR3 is CASSLGHPPYEQYF. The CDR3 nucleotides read TGCGCCAGCAGCTTGGGACATCCGCCATACGAGCAGTACTTC.